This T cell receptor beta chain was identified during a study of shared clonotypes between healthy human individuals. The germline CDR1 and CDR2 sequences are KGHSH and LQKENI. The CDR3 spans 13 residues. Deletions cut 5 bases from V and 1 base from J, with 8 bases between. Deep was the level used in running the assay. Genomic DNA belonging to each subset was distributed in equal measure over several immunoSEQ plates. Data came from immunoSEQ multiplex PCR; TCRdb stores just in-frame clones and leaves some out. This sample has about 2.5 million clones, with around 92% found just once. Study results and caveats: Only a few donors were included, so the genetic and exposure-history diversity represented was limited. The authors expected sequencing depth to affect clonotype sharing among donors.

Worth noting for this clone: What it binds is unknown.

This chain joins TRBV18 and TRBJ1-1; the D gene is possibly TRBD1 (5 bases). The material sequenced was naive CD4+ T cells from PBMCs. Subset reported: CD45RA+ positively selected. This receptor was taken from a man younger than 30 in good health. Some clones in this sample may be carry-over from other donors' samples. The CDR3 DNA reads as TGTGCCAGCTCATCGACAGCGAACACTGAAGCTTTCTTT. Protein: CASSSTANTEAFF.